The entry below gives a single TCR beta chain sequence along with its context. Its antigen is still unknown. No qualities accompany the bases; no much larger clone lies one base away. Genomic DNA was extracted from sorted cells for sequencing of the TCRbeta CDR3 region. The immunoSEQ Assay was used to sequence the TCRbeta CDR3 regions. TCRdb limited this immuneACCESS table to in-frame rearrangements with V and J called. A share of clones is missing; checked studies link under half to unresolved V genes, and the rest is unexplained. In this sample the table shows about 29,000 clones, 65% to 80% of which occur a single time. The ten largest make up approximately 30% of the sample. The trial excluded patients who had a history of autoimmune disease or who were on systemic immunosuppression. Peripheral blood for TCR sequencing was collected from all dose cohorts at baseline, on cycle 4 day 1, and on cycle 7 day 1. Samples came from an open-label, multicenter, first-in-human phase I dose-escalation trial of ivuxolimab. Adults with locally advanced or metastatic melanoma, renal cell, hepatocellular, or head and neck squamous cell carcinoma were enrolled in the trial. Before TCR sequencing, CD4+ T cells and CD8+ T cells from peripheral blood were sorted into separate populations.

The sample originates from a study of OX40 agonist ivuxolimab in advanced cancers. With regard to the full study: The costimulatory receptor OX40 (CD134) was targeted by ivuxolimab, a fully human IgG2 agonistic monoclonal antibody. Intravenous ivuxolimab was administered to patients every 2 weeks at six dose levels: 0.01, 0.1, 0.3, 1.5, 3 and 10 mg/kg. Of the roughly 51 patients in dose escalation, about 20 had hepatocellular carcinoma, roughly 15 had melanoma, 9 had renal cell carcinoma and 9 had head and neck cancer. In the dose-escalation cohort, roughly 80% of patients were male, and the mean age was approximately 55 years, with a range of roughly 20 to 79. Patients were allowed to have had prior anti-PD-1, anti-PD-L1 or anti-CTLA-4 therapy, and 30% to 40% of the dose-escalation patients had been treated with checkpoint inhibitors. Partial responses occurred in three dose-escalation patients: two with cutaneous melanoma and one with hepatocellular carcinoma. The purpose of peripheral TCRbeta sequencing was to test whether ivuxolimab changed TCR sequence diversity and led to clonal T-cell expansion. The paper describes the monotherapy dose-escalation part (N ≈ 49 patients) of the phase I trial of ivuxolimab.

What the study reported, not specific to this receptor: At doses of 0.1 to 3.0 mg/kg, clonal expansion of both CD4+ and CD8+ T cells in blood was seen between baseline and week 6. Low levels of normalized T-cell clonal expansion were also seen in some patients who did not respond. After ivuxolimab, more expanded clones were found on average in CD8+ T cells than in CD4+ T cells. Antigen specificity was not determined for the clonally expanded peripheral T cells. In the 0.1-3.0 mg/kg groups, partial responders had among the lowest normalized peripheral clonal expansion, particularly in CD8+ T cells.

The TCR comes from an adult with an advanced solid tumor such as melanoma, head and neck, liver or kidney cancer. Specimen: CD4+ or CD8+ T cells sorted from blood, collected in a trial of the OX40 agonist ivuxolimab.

The CDR3 is CASSFGATYEQYF. Here is the DNA: TGTGCCAGCAGCTTCGGGGCAACCTACGAGCAGTACTTC. Rearrangement joined TRBV11-3 to TRBJ2-7; the D assignment is uncertain and may be TRBD1 or TRBD2, with 5 bases supporting each. CDR1 and CDR2, looked up from the germline V gene, are SGHNT and YENEEA. Trimming at the junction amounts to 3 bases on V and 2 bases on J, and the germline ends lie 8 bases apart. From its cysteine to its phenylalanine, the CDR3 spans 13 amino acids. Only the CDR3 part of the read is kept: 39 bases, read in frame from the first base.